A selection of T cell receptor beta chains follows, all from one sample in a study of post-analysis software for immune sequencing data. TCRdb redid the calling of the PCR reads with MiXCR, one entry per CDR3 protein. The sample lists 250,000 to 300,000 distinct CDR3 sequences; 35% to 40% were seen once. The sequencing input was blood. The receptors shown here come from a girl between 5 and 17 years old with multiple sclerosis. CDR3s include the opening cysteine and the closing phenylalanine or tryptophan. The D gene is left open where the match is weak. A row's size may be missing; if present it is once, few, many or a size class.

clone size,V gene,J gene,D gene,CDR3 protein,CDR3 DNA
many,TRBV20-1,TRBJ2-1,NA,CSAFLGDEQFF,TGCAGTGCTTTCCTCGGGGATGAGCAGTTCTTC
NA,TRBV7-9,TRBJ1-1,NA,CASRPRVQSLNTEAFF,TGTGCCAGCAGGCCGAGGGTGCAGTCTCTGAACACTGAAGCTTTCTTT
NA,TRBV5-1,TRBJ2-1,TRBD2,CASSLVPSGSGYNEQFF,TGCGCCAGCAGCTTGGTTCCCAGCGGGAGTGGCTACAATGAGCAGTTCTTC
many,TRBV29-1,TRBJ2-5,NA,CSAQDFQETQYF,TGCAGCGCCCAGGATTTCCAAGAGACCCAGTACTTC
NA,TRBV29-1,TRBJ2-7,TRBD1,CSVRDRPYEQYF,TGCAGCGTACGGGACAGGCCCTACGAGCAGTACTTC
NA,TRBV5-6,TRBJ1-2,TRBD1,CACSYLPTGGIFGYTF,TGTGCCTGCAGCTACCTCCCGACAGGGGGCATATTTGGCTACACCTTC
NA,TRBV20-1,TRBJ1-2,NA,CSNGQTEVYGCTF,NA
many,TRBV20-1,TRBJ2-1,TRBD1,CSARRFRDSGWVNEQFF,TGCAGTGCCAGAAGATTCCGGGACAGTGGATGGGTTAATGAGCAGTTCTTC
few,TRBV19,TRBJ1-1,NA,CAVRASDLEAFF,TGTGCCGTCAGAGCCTCAGACCTTGAAGCTTTCTTT
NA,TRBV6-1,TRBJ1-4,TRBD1,CASTPGQGKNEKLFF,TGTGCCAGCACTCCGGGACAGGGGAAAAATGAAAAACTGTTTTTT
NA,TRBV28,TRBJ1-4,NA,CASSPDFRYEKLFF,TGTGCCAGCAGTCCCGATTTTCGGTACGAAAAACTGTTTTTT
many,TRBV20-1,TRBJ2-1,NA,CSAREQGNNEQFF,TGCAGTGCTAGGGAACAGGGTAACAATGAGCAGTTCTTC
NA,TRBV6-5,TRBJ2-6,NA,CASGSSGANVLTF,TGTGCCAGCGGTAGCTCTGGGGCCAACGTCCTGACTTTC
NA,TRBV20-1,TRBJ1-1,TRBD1,CSARTGWNTEAFF,TGCAGTGCTCGGACAGGGTGGAACACTGAAGCTTTCTTT
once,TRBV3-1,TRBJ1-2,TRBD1,CASDHPTDREVSGYTF,TGTGCCAGCGACCATCCCACGGACAGGGAAGTAAGTGGCTACACCTTC
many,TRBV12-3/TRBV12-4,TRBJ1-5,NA,CASSVRDSSNQPQHF,TGTGCCAGCAGTGTAAGAGACAGCAGCAATCAGCCCCAGCATTTT
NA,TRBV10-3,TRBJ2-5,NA,CAIGASLGHTKSAETQYF,TGTGCCATCGGTGCTTCGCTCGGACATACCAAGTCGGCGGAGACCCAGTACTTC
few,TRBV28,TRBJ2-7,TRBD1,CASSDRGNEQYF,TGTGCCAGCAGCGACAGGGGCAACGAGCAGTACTTC
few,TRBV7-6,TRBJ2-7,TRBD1,CATSPGGAYEQYF,TGTGCCACTTCCCCAGGGGGAGCCTACGAGCAGTACTTC
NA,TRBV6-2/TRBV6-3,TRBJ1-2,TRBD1,CASSFPDRVGSYGYTF,TGTGCCAGCAGTTTCCCGGACAGGGTCGGAAGCTATGGCTACACCTTC
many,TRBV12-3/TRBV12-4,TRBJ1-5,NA,CASSPIGGNQPQHF,TGTGCCAGCAGTCCCATCGGTGGGAATCAGCCCCAGCATTTT
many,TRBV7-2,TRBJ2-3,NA,CASRIGSIDTQYF,TGTGCCAGCAGAATAGGGTCTATAGATACGCAGTATTTT
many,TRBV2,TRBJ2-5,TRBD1,CASSTGGGETQYF,TGTGCCAGCAGTACAGGGGGCGGAGAGACCCAGTACTTC
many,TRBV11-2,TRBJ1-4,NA,CASSLGDNYEKLFF,TGTGCCAGCAGCTTAGGGGACAATTATGAAAAACTGTTTTTT
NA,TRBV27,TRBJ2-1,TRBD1,CASRTGTGRSGEQFF,TGTGCCAGCAGGACCGGGACAGGGAGATCGGGTGAGCAGTTCTTC
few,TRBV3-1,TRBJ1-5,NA,CASSQGSDQPQHF,TGTGCCAGCAGCCAGGGCAGTGATCAGCCCCAGCATTTT
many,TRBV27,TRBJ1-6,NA,CASSLAPPYSPLHF,TGTGCCAGCAGTTTGGCCCCACCGTACTCACCCCTCCACTTT
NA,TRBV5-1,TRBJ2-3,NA,CASREGRTDTQYF,TGCGCCAGCAGAGAGGGCCGCACAGATACGCAGTATTTT
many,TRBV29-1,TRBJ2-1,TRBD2,CSGSSGLGSNEQFF,TGCAGCGGCAGTAGCGGGCTAGGTTCCAATGAGCAGTTCTTC
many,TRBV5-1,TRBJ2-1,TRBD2,CASRLAGTDEQFF,TGCGCCAGCCGACTAGCGGGAACCGATGAGCAGTTCTTC
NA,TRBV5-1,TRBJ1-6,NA,CASSRQENSPLHF,TGCGCCAGCAGCAGACAGGAAAATTCACCCCTCCACTTT
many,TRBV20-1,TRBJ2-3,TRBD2,CSASGGATDTQYF,TGCAGTGCTAGCGGGGGGGCCACAGATACGCAGTATTTT
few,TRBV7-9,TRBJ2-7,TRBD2,CASSPGRGLSQPYEQYF,TGTGCCAGCAGCCCAGGGAGGGGACTTAGTCAACCTTACGAGCAGTACTTC